The next 21 T cell receptor beta chains were all read from a single sample in a study of blood T cell repertoires in COVID-19. Sequencing was performed with immunoSEQ multiplex PCR; in TCRdb, only in-frame clones are kept and a portion is missing. The sample records 430,000 or so clones, approximately 90% being singletons. The sample taken for sequencing was PBMCs or T cells enriched from blood (not recorded which). These receptors all stem from a woman aged 40 to 50 who had recovered from COVID-19.

This rearrangement joins TRBV5-4 to TRBJ1-5; a weak D match, TRBD1 (5 bases). V dropped 0 bases and J dropped 3 bases, with 16 bases sitting between them. CDR3 length: 17 amino acids. From germline, CDR1 is SGHNT and CDR2 YYREEE (reference sequence). The CDR3 protein is CASSLDLGQGNNQPQHF. CDR3 DNA sequence: TGTGCCAGCAGCTTGGATTTGGGCCAGGGAAACAATCAGCCCCAGCATTTT.

This chain links TRBV7-2 with TRBJ1-2; 7 nucleotides match TRBD1. CDR1 and CDR2 (germline): SGHTA, FQGNSA. CDR3 length: 16 amino acids. V trimming: 1 base; J trimming: 5 bases; junction bases outside the gene matches: 10. The CDR3 sequence: CASSLGYGTETYGYTF. CDR3 DNA sequence: TGTGCCAGCAGCTTAGGGTATGGGACAGAGACTTATGGCTACACCTTC.

This chain joins TRBV7-8 and TRBJ2-1, with TRBD1 identical over 10 bases. There are 15 residues in the CDR3. The V segment lost 5 bases and the J segment 8 bases; nucleotides outside the gene matches: 9. Germline CDR1 and CDR2: SGHVS and FQNEAQ. CDR3 sequence: CASSKRGQGFHEQFF. CDR3 DNA sequence: TGTGCCAGCAGCAAACGGGGACAGGGGTTCCATGAGCAGTTCTTC.

The chain has TRBV5-5 and TRBJ2-1, with 7 bases matching TRBD1. Germline-derived CDR1 and CDR2 are SGHKS and YYEKEE (reference sequence). Unmatched junction bases numbered 9, after V lost 2 bases and J lost 4 bases. This CDR3 is 16 amino acids long. CDR3 amino acids: CASSLSLTGAYNEQFF. The CDR3 nucleotides read TGTGCCAGCAGCTTATCTCTCACAGGGGCATACAATGAGCAGTTCTTC.

This rearrangement joins TRBV19 to TRBJ2-3; TRBD2 agrees at 7 bases. The V gene's germline CDR1 is LNHDA and CDR2 SQIVND (reference sequence). The CDR3 spans 18 residues. Unmatched junction bases numbered 12, after V lost 0 bases and J lost 3 bases. DNA of the CDR3: TGTGCCAGTAGTATAGATGGGGTATGGCGGGAGTCGACAGATACGCAGTATTTT. It codes for CASSIDGVWRESTDTQYF.

V usage is TRBV18 and J usage is TRBJ2-5; D gene uncertain. V lost 0 bases and J lost 2, with 10 bases in between. Germline V gene data show CDR1 as KGHSH and CDR2 as LQKENI. The CDR3 contains 15 residues. CDR3 in amino acids: CASSPPSSRQETQYF. The CDR3, as DNA: TGTGCCAGCTCACCACCGTCTAGTAGACAAGAGACCCAGTACTTC.

V is TRBV7-6 and J is TRBJ1-1; D uncertain. CDR3 length equals 14 residues. Germline assignment: CDR1 SGHVS and CDR2 FNYEAQ. V was cut by 1 base and J by 7 bases, with 13 bases left in between. CDR3 protein: CASSLEQAHVEAFF. In DNA form, the CDR3 reads TGTGCCAGCAGCTTAGAGCAGGCCCACGTTGAAGCTTTCTTT.

CDR3 loop: CSVEVSRGTEAFF. Written as DNA, the CDR3 is TGCAGCGTTGAAGTCAGCAGGGGGACTGAAGCTTTCTTT. The chain couples TRBV29-1 to TRBJ1-1; 7 positions agree with TRBD1. The CDR3 contains 13 residues. The trim removed 1 base at V and 5 bases at J, leaving 4 bases unmatched. CDR1 is SQVTM and CDR2 is ANQGSEA in the germline V gene.

This chain links TRBV7-2 with TRBJ1-2; D call uncertain. V was clipped by 4 bases and J by 8 bases, with 11 bases between them. The CDR3 extends over 12 amino acids. CDR1 and CDR2 (germline): SGHTA, FQGNSA. This CDR3 reads CASSSGVGGYTF. CDR3 in DNA: TGTGCCAGCAGCTCCGGGGTGGGCGGCTACACCTTC.

This rearrangement joins TRBV11-3 to TRBJ1-6; the D gene is possibly TRBD1 (6 bases). This CDR3 comprises 13 residues. V was clipped by 6 bases and J by 6 bases, with 9 bases between them. Germline CDR1 is SGHNT and CDR2 is YENEEA. CDR3 in amino acids: CASRLDSNSPLHF. DNA of the CDR3: TGTGCCAGCAGACTGGACAGTAATTCACCCCTCCACTTT.

The chain uses TRBV11-1 and TRBJ2-2, with 8 bases matching TRBD2. Germline CDR1 reads SGHAT; CDR2 reads FQDESV (reference sequence). V dropped 5 bases and J dropped 6; count of bases not matched to a gene: 2. The CDR3 is 13 amino acids. The DNA of the CDR3 is TGTGCCAGCAGCCCCGGGAGGGCCGGGGAGCTGTTTTTT. This translates into CASSPGRAGELFF.

The chain uses TRBV5-5 and TRBJ1-5, with D maybe TRBD1 (5 bases). The CDR3 has 13 amino acids. Trimming stripped 0 bases from V and 4 bases from J, with 5 bases between. CDR1 and CDR2 (germline): SGHKS, YYEKEE (reference sequence). CDR3: CASSLGQNQPQHF. CDR3 in DNA: TGTGCCAGCAGCTTGGGACAGAATCAGCCCCAGCATTTT.

This clone turned up a few times. The gene calls are TRBV9 and TRBJ2-1; possibly TRBD2 for D (6 bases). Germline values: CDR1 SGDLS, CDR2 YYNGEE. CDR3 length: 13 amino acids. V lost 3 bases to trimming and J lost 4 bases, with 8 bases between them. CDR3 loop: CASSGGTYNEQFF. The CDR3 DNA is TGTGCCAGCAGCGGCGGGACTTACAATGAGCAGTTCTTC.

V and J are TRBV2 and TRBJ2-3, with TRBD2 matching over 10 bases. CDR3 length equals 15 residues. J lost 1 base, V lost 6 bases, and 4 bases had no gene match. CDR1 and CDR2 (germline): SNHLY, FYNNEI. This chain's CDR3 is CASRPGTSGTDTQYF. The CDR3 DNA reads TGTGCCAGCAGACCCGGGACTAGCGGCACAGATACGCAGTATTTT.

V gene TRBV4-2 combines with J gene TRBJ1-2, with a tentative D call TRBD1 (5 bases). The germline V gene encodes CDR1 LGHNA and CDR2 YNFKEQ. With 0 bases removed from V and 8 bases from J, the gap between germline ends came to 16 bases. This CDR3 has 15 residues. This CDR3 reads CASSQDGGGRVGYTF. The DNA of the CDR3 is TGTGCCAGCAGCCAAGATGGTGGGGGGAGAGTAGGCTACACCTTC.

The V and J genes are TRBV9 and TRBJ2-1; 8 nucleotides line up with TRBD2. CDR1 is SGDLS and CDR2 is YYNGEE in the germline V gene. The CDR3 is 16 amino acids. The trim removed 0 bases at V and 0 bases at J, leaving 2 bases unmatched. CDR3 in amino acids: CASSVASGGSYNEQFF. CDR3 coding DNA: TGTGCCAGCAGCGTAGCCAGCGGGGGCTCCTACAATGAGCAGTTCTTC.

The genes are TRBV7-9 and TRBJ1-6; no definite D call. The germline V gene encodes CDR1 SEHNR and CDR2 FQNEAQ (reference sequence). CDR3 length: 17 amino acids. Trimming stripped 6 bases from V and 0 bases from J, with 15 bases between. The CDR3 bases are TGTGCCAGCAGACCCTCGGACTCCAGCTCCTATAATTCACCCCTCCACTTT. This encodes CASRPSDSSSYNSPLHF.

The chain employs TRBV7-2 and TRBJ2-5; no reliable D call. The CDR3 totals 13 residues. CDR1 is SGHTA and CDR2 is FQGNSA in the germline V gene. Trimming removed 5 bases from V and 5 bases from J, with 12 bases in between. The CDR3 is CASSEILRETQYF. The CDR3 coding sequence is TGTGCCAGCAGCGAGATTTTACGGGAGACCCAGTACTTC.

This clone was observed a single time. This sequence joins TRBV29-1 and TRBJ2-5, with 7 bases matching TRBD1. The V gene's germline CDR1 is SQVTM and CDR2 ANQGSEA. Trimming removed 5 bases from V and 1 base from J; junction bases left unmatched: 4. The CDR3 extends over 13 amino acids. DNA of the CDR3: TGCAGCGTTAGAAGGACAGGCCAAGAGACCCAGTACTTC. Encoded protein: CSVRRTGQETQYF.

The CDR3 DNA reads as TGCGCCAGCAGGTCGGCGGTCGGCACTGAAGCTTTCTTT. Protein sequence: CASRSAVGTEAFF. This sequence joins TRBV10-1 and TRBJ1-1; D unclear. Germline lookup yields CDR1 WNHNN and CDR2 SYGVQD (reference sequence). The germline V and J ends were trimmed by 6 bases and 4 bases, with 12 bases remaining between them. CDR3 length equals 13 residues.

This chain connects TRBV28 to TRBJ1-5, with D possibly TRBD1 on 5 matching bases. The CDR3 contains 14 residues. Germline V gives CDR1 MDHEN, CDR2 SYDVKM. V lost 6 bases to trimming and J lost 4 bases, with 13 bases between them. In DNA form, the CDR3 reads TGTGCCAGCAGAGCAGGGCTAACGAATCAGCCCCAGCATTTT. This codes for CASRAGLTNQPQHF.